These T cell receptor beta chains were read from a single sample in a study of T cells after yellow fever vaccination. TCRdb re-derived calls from the 5' RACE reads in MiXCR, one entry per CDR3 protein. The sample shows about 630,000 distinct CDR3 sequences, 12% of them seen only once. This specimen consisted of PBMCs, obtained on the day of the yellow fever booster vaccination. Receptor source: a man younger than 45 who received the YFV17D yellow fever vaccine. The conserved cysteine and the conserved F or W are not part of the CDR3 here.

V: TRBV7-8; J: TRBJ2-1; CDR3: ASSLGSGYYNEQF
V: TRBV20-1; J: TRBJ2-7; CDR3: SGLSSYEQY
V: TRBV4-2; J: TRBJ1-2; CDR3: ASSQDSGRVGYT
V: TRBV6-5; J: TRBJ2-2; CDR3: ASSYLLAGGGTGELF
V: TRBV6-6; J: TRBJ2-7; CDR3: ASRGTGIEQY
V: TRBV12-3/TRBV12-4; J: TRBJ1-5; CDR3: ASSLGPGPQH
V: TRBV20-1; J: TRBJ2-5; CDR3: SAASTGRETQY
V: TRBV20-1; J: TRBJ2-7; CDR3: SARDTTSYEQY
V: TRBV27; J: TRBJ1-1; CDR3: ASTESRPGAMNTEAF
V: TRBV19; J: TRBJ2-1; CDR3: ASRVVATHEQF
V: TRBV29-1; J: TRBJ1-2; CDR3: SARAAANYGYT
V: TRBV11-2; J: TRBJ2-1; CDR3: ASRREGSYNEQF
V: TRBV7-9; J: TRBJ2-1; CDR3: ASSSWTGGDEQF
V: TRBV27; J: TRBJ1-2; CDR3: ASSLDRDYGYT
V: TRBV2; J: TRBJ2-7; CDR3: ASSAYEQY
V: TRBV20-1; J: TRBJ2-4; CDR3: SAVTGLVGIQY
V: TRBV29-1; J: TRBJ2-5; CDR3: SVEDRPRSWQETQY
V: TRBV11-2; J: TRBJ2-2; CDR3: ASSLRDRRLLVNTGELF
V: TRBV7-9; J: TRBJ2-5; CDR3: ASRVSNRETQY
V: TRBV7-2; J: TRBJ2-2; CDR3: ASSLSTSGVVGELF
V: TRBV6-1; J: TRBJ1-5; CDR3: ASSGQVNQPQH
V: TRBV6-1; J: TRBJ2-3; CDR3: ASTLTGAGTQY
V: TRBV10-2; J: TRBJ2-3; CDR3: ASWGPARY
V: TRBV5-6; J: TRBJ2-1; CDR3: ASSLRGRLSYNEQF
V: TRBV20-1; J: TRBJ2-5; CDR3: SAEHRLAGETQY
V: TRBV6-2/TRBV6-3; J: TRBJ1-2; CDR3: ASSYAYGYT
V: TRBV3-1; J: TRBJ1-6; CDR3: ASSPGQVNSPLH
V: TRBV2; J: TRBJ1-1; CDR3: ASKRSSNTEAF
V: TRBV7-2; J: TRBJ2-1; CDR3: ASSSTSGGNEQF
V: TRBV4-2; J: TRBJ2-3; CDR3: ASSPPLRDTQY
V: TRBV11-2; J: TRBJ2-3; CDR3: ASSYYGKRSRIADTQY
V: TRBV15; J: TRBJ2-7; CDR3: ATSSQDTYEQY
V: TRBV29-1; J: TRBJ2-7; CDR3: SVEGGLYEQY
V: TRBV15; J: TRBJ2-7; CDR3: ATSRGLLSDYEQY
V: TRBV4-2; J: TRBJ2-7; CDR3: ASSQDWTSSYEQY
V: TRBV7-9; J: TRBJ2-7; CDR3: ASSSMTVSYEQY
V: TRBV6-1; J: TRBJ2-7; CDR3: ASTLTGSSGEQY
V: TRBV2; J: TRBJ2-1; CDR3: AGASLGHEQF
V: TRBV6-1; J: TRBJ2-3; CDR3: ASSRRTGRTSGRADTQY
V: TRBV30; J: TRBJ2-2; CDR3: AWTSSSGELF
V: TRBV5-5; J: TRBJ2-2; CDR3: ASIYRPTNTGELF
V: TRBV24-1; J: TRBJ2-5; CDR3: ATSDRTGGESGY
V: TRBV5-1; J: TRBJ2-1; CDR3: ASSLDRFDEQF
V: TRBV7-9; J: TRBJ2-1; CDR3: ASSLAGGDNEQF
V: TRBV9; J: TRBJ2-1; CDR3: ASSVLETNEQF
V: TRBV20-1; J: TRBJ1-5; CDR3: SARGEAWGDYQPQH
V: TRBV5-1; J: TRBJ2-2; CDR3: ASSSGGGELF